This is a list of T cell receptor beta chains from one sample in a study of blood T cell repertoires in COVID-19. TCRdb keeps only in-frame clones here, not all; method: immunoSEQ multiplex PCR. Found here are some 94,000 clones, less than 75% of them singletons; the top ten hold 20% to 25%. Material: peripheral blood. Receptors were obtained from a woman aged 60-70 years in a cohort sampled during active or convalescent COVID-19. The CDR3 runs from the conserved cysteine through the conserved F or W. A D gene is named only where the DNA matches it firmly. Not all rows give a size; the values are once, few, many and, for expanded clones, a class.

cdr3_aa cdr3_nt v_call d_call j_call cdr3_length clone_size
CASGLGETQYF TGTGCCAGCGGACTAGGAGAGACCCAGTACTTC TRBV9 TRBD2 TRBJ2-5 11 .
CASSLGHSNYGYTF TGCGCCAGCAGCTTAGGACACAGTAACTATGGCTACACCTTC TRBV5-1 . TRBJ1-2 14 .
CASSLYRGSYEQYF TGTGCCAGCAGCTTATATCGGGGGTCCTACGAGCAGTACTTC TRBV7-2 . TRBJ2-7 14 .
CASSIAGQGRDTEAFF TGTGCCAGTAGTATAGCCGGACAGGGCCGGGACACTGAAGCTTTCTTT TRBV19 TRBD1 TRBJ1-1 16 few
CASSITGGVRNSPLHF TGTGCCAGTAGTATCACCGGCGGGGTCCGGAATTCACCCCTCCACTTT TRBV19 . TRBJ1-6 16 .
CASSPPGQLQETQYF TGTGCCAGCTCACCACCGGGACAGCTCCAAGAGACCCAGTACTTC TRBV18 TRBD1 TRBJ2-5 15 few
CASSQGTRVYSGANVLTF TGCGCCAGCAGCCAAGGGACCAGGGTGTATTCTGGGGCCAACGTCCTGACTTTC TRBV4-1 . TRBJ2-6 18 .
CASSEGRQGVGGYTF TGTGCCAGCAGTGAAGGGAGACAGGGGGTCGGAGGCTACACCTTC TRBV6-1 TRBD1 TRBJ1-2 15 .
CASNPGTASYEQYF TGCGCCAGCAACCCCGGGACTGCAAGCTACGAGCAGTACTTC TRBV10-1 . TRBJ2-7 14 .
CASSLRGGADEQFF TGCGCCAGCAGCTTGCGCGGGGGGGCCGACGAGCAGTTCTTC TRBV5-1 TRBD2 TRBJ2-1 14 .
CASSPRTGIGTGELFF TGTGCCAGCTCACCACGGACAGGGATTGGCACCGGGGAGCTGTTTTTT TRBV18 TRBD1 TRBJ2-2 16 .
CASSQPAGASTDTQYF TGCGCCAGCAGCCAGCCAGCGGGGGCTAGCACAGATACGCAGTATTTT TRBV4-1 TRBD2 TRBJ2-3 16 .
CASCPPGGQPQHF TGTGCCAGCTGCCCCCCCGGGGGTCAGCCCCAGCATTTT TRBV2 . TRBJ1-5 13 .
CASSWGKGASNQPQHF TGTGCCAGCAGTTGGGGGAAGGGGGCGAGCAATCAGCCCCAGCATTTT TRBV6-2/TRBV6-3 TRBD1 TRBJ1-5 16 .
CASSSAGGYADTQYF TGTGCCAGCAGCTCAGCGGGGGGGTACGCAGATACGCAGTATTTT TRBV7-3 TRBD2 TRBJ2-3 15 .
CASSLATEGNQPQHF TGTGCCAGCAGCCTAGCTACTGAGGGCAATCAGCCCCAGCATTTT TRBV7-2 . TRBJ1-5 15 once
CASTAGTSVETQYF TGTGCCAGCACCGCAGGGACTAGCGTGGAGACCCAGTACTTC TRBV6-5 TRBD2 TRBJ2-5 14 few
CASSQTLGGRVVYEQYF TGTGCCAGCAGCCAGACCCTCGGGGGGCGCGTCGTCTACGAGCAGTACTTC TRBV3-1/TRBV3-2 . TRBJ2-7 17 .
CASSLRATPSSYEQYF TGTGCCAGCAGTTTACGAGCTACTCCGAGCTCCTACGAGCAGTACTTC TRBV27 . TRBJ2-7 16 .
CASSSRDRRDPYEQYF TGTGCCAGCAGTTCTCGCGACAGGCGTGACCCCTACGAGCAGTACTTC TRBV6-5 . TRBJ2-7 16 .
CASSTNRGTDTQYF TGTGCCAGTAGTACAAACAGGGGCACAGATACGCAGTATTTT TRBV19 . TRBJ2-3 14 .
CASSNRQPSYNEQFF TGTGCCAGCAGCAACAGACAGCCCTCCTACAATGAGCAGTTCTTC TRBV7-9 . TRBJ2-1 15 .
CASSLGLGMNTEAFF TGTGCCAGCAGCTTGGGGCTCGGGATGAACACTGAAGCTTTCTTT TRBV5-4 . TRBJ1-1 15 .
CASSSTGQPADGYTF TGTGCCAGCAGCTCCACCGGACAGCCCGCCGATGGCTACACCTTC TRBV6-6 . TRBJ1-2 15 .
CASSLPYSPLHF TGTGCCAGCAGCCTCCCTTATTCACCCCTCCACTTT TRBV2 . TRBJ1-6 12 .
CASSLDRSEAFF TGTGCCAGCTCACTGGACAGGTCTGAAGCTTTCTTT TRBV18 TRBD1 TRBJ1-1 12 once
CASSQGTAYGYTF TGTGCCAGCAGTCAAGGGACAGCCTATGGCTACACCTTC TRBV5-6 TRBD1 TRBJ1-2 13 .
CASSASYSNQPQHF TGTGCCAGCAGTGCTTCCTATAGCAATCAGCCCCAGCATTTT TRBV2 . TRBJ1-5 14 many
CASSQDLFTSGGDEQFF TGCGCCAGCAGCCAAGATCTTTTCACTAGCGGGGGCGATGAGCAGTTCTTC TRBV4-1 TRBD2 TRBJ2-1 17 .
CASSLPSGGQGYTIYF TGTGCCAGCAGCTTACCCTCGGGGGGTCAGGGGTACACCATATATTTT TRBV7-9 . TRBJ1-3 16 .
CASTGARNTEAFF TGTGCCAGCACAGGGGCGAGGAACACTGAAGCTTTCTTT TRBV28 . TRBJ1-1 13 .
CASSERGYERVEQFF TGTGCCAGCAGTGAGAGAGGGTATGAAAGAGTTGAGCAGTTCTTC TRBV25-1 . TRBJ2-1 15 .
CASSPPPGAQNQETQYF TGTGCCAGCTCACCACCTCCAGGTGCGCAGAACCAAGAGACCCAGTACTTC TRBV18 . TRBJ2-5 17 .
CASSQDDPWASGGGTDTQYF TGCGCCAGCAGCCAAGATGACCCGTGGGCTAGCGGGGGGGGGACAGATACGCAGTATTTT TRBV4-1 TRBD2 TRBJ2-3 20 .
CASSLDMGSDGYTF TGTGCCAGCTCGTTGGACATGGGATCGGATGGCTACACCTTC TRBV18 . TRBJ1-2 14 .
CASSLLPTQPSNQPQHF TGTGCCAGCAGTTTACTTCCGACACAGCCTAGCAATCAGCCCCAGCATTTT TRBV28 . TRBJ1-5 17 .
CASSARQGQLSTDTQYF TGTGCCAGCAGTGCCCGACAGGGCCAACTTAGCACAGATACGCAGTATTTT TRBV2 TRBD1 TRBJ2-3 17 .
CASRGAPPYEQYF TGTGCCAGCAGGGGGGCCCCACCCTACGAGCAGTACTTC TRBV2 . TRBJ2-7 13 .
CASSRSGGLADTQYF TGCGCCAGCAGTCGAAGCGGGGGTTTGGCAGATACGCAGTATTTT TRBV4-1 TRBD2 TRBJ2-3 15 .
CASSQPGSGETQYF TGTGCCAGCAGCCAGCCAGGGTCGGGCGAGACCCAGTACTTC TRBV11-2 . TRBJ2-5 14 .
CSAAGTYEQYF TGCAGTGCAGCCGGGACCTACGAGCAGTACTTC TRBV20-1 . TRBJ2-7 11 .
CASSMDSSGNTIYF TGCGCCAGCAGCATGGACAGCTCTGGAAACACCATATATTTT TRBV5-1 . TRBJ1-3 14 few
CASSLFGGVGYEQYF TGCGCCAGCAGCTTGTTTGGGGGGGTTGGCTACGAGCAGTACTTC TRBV5-1 TRBD2 TRBJ2-7 15 .
CASSELKPGEQFF TGTGCCAGCAGTGAATTGAAGCCGGGTGAGCAGTTCTTC TRBV2 . TRBJ2-1 13 .
CASSLSPGVSGEFGQNIQYF TGTGCCAGCAGCTTATCGCCCGGGGTTAGCGGGGAGTTTGGTCAAAACATTCAGTACTTC TRBV13 TRBD2 TRBJ2-4 20 .
CASSIYTGRAEAFF TGTGCCAGTAGTATCTACACAGGGAGGGCTGAAGCTTTCTTT TRBV19 . TRBJ1-1 14 many
CARSGTCRELFF TGTGCCAGAAGCGGTACTTGCCGGGAGCTGTTTTTT TRBV5-3 . TRBJ2-2 12 few
CASSVTGLINEKLFF TGTGCCAGCAGCGTCACGGGACTGATTAATGAAAAACTGTTTTTT TRBV9 . TRBJ1-4 15 .
CASSPDRRPGYTF TGTGCCAGCAGTCCGGACAGACGGCCTGGCTACACCTTC TRBV6-6 . TRBJ1-2 13 .
CASKPLQGEKLFF TGTGCCAGCAAGCCCTTACAGGGGGAAAAACTGTTTTTT TRBV2 TRBD1 TRBJ1-4 13 .
CASSQDTGAGGIDEQYF TGCGCCAGCAGCCAAGATACAGGGGCAGGGGGGATAGACGAGCAGTACTTC TRBV4-1 . TRBJ2-7 17 medium-sized
CASSFLRGGTDTQYF TGTGCCAGCAGCTTTCTTCGGGGGGGCACAGATACGCAGTATTTT TRBV11-2 TRBD2 TRBJ2-3 15 .
CARSLRPQALAKNIQYF TGTGCCAGAAGCTTGAGACCGCAGGCACTAGCCAAAAACATTCAGTACTTC TRBV5-3 . TRBJ2-4 17 .
CATSGDTGGQYF TGTGCCACCAGTGGGGATACAGGCGGTCAGTACTTC TRBV24-1 . TRBJ2-7 12 .
CASSFFRLAGTGELFF TGTGCCAGCAGTTTCTTTAGACTAGCGGGTACCGGGGAGCTGTTTTTT TRBV27 TRBD2 TRBJ2-2 16 few
CASMRGRSHTGELFF TGTGCCAGTATGCGGGGGCGATCCCACACCGGGGAGCTGTTTTTT TRBV19 . TRBJ2-2 15 once
CASSPRTGARDTQYF TGTGCCAGCAGCCCCCGGACAGGGGCGAGAGATACGCAGTATTTT TRBV7-2 TRBD1 TRBJ2-3 15 once